This T cell receptor beta chain comes out of a study of blood T cell repertoires in COVID-19. Overall study: The United States, Italy and Spain were the sources of the acute and convalescent COVID-19 samples.

Germline V gene data show CDR1 as KGHSH and CDR2 as LQKENI. V gave up 4 bases and J gave up 2 bases; unmatched junction bases: 5. The CDR3 has 16 amino acids. The authors' processing: Estimated nucleated cell counts came from reference gene primer amplification. Assay: immunoSEQ multiplex PCR; the TCRdb copy retains only in-frame clones and omits some. The V and J calls and clone size are taken from that table; D and trimming were inferred from the DNA. The sample includes tens of thousands of clones, around 84% of them seen just once. The sequence derives from a woman in her 50s with acute or convalescent COVID-19. The sample consisted of peripheral blood. The chain combines TRBV18 with TRBJ2-6; 7 bases agree with TRBD1. In DNA, the CDR3 is TGTGCCAGCTCACTATTTGGGACAGCTGGGGCCAACGTCCTGACTTTC. Translated: CASSLFGTAGANVLTF.